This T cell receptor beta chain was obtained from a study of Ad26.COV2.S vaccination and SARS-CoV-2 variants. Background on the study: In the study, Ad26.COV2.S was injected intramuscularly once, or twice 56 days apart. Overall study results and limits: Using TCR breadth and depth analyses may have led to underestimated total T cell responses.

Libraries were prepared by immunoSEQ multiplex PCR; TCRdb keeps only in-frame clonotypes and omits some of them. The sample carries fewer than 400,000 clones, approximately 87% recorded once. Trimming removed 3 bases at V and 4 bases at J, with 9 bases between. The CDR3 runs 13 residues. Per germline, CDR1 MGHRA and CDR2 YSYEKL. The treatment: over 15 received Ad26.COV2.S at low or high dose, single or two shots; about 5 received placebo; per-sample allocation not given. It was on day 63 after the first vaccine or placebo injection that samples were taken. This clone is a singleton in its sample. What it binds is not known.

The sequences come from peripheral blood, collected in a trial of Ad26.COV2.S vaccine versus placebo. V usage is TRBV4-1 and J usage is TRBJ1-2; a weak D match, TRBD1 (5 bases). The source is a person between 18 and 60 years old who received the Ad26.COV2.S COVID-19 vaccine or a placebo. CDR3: CASSHDSSYGYTF. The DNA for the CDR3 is TGCGCCAGCAGCCACGACAGCTCCTATGGCTACACCTTC.